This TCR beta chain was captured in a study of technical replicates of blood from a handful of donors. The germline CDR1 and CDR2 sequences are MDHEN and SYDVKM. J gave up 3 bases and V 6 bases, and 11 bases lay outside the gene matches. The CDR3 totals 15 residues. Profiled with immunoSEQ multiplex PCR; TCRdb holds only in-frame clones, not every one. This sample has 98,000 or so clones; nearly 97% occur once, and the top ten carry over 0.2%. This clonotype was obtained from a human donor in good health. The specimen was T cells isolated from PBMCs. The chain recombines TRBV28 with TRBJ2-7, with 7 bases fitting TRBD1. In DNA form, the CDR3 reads TGTGCCAGCAGCGCCCGGGACAGATTTCTCTACGAGCAGTACTTC. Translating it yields CASSARDRFLYEQYF.